This TCR beta chain was observed in a study of cytomegalovirus exposure and HLA in healthy donors. The germline V gene encodes CDR1 SGHNT and CDR2 YYREEE (reference sequence). V lost 3 bases and J 2 bases, leaving 16 bases between the germline ends. The CDR3 totals 16 residues. Primers: 60 Vbeta forward and 13 Jbeta reverse. Sequencing used immunoSEQ multiplex PCR; TCRdb keeps in-frame clones, though not all of them. The sample yields 100,000 or so clones, 74% seen once. This chain uses TRBV5-4 with TRBJ2-3; perhaps TRBD1 as D (6 bases). The sample taken for sequencing was PBMCs. The sequence came from a man aged 50 to 60 in good health and CMV-seropositive. CDR3 in amino acids: CASSSVSGTHTDTQYF. Written as DNA, the CDR3 is TGTGCCAGCAGCTCAGTATCGGGGACACACACAGATACGCAGTATTTT. The full variable domain, its missing parts supplied by reference TRBV5-4 and TRBJ2-3, is ETGVTQSPTHLIKTRGQQVTLRCSSQSGHNTVSWYQQALGQGPQFIFQYYREEENGRGNFPPRFSGLQFPNYSSELNVNALELDDSALYLCASSSVSGTHTDTQYFGPGTRLTVL.